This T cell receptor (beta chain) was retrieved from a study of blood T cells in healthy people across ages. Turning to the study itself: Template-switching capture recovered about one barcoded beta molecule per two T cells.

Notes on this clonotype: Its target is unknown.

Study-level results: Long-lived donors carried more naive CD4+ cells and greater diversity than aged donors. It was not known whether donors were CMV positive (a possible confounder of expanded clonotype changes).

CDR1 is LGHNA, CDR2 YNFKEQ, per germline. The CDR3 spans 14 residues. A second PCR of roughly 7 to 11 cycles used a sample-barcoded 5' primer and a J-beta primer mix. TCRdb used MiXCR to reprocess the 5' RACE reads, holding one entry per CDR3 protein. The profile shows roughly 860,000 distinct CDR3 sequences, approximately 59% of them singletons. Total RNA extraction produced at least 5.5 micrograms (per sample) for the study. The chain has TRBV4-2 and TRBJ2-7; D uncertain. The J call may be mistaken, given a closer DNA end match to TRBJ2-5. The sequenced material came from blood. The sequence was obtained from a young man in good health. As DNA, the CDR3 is TGTGCCAGCAGTCATACGCGACGGGAAGAGACCCAGTACTTC. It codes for CASSHTRREETQYF.